This TCR beta chain was retrieved from a study of blood T cell repertoires in COVID-19 (dated by TCRdb to between 2020 and 2021). About the full investigation: Collaborator samples came from the United States, Italy and Spain and covered acute and convalescent phases of COVID-19. The material from the prospective study consisted of cDNA or gDNA derived from T cells, B-cell-depleted T cells, or PBMCs. The dataset comprised deeply sampled blood TCRbeta repertoires from subjects exposed to, actively infected with, or recovered from COVID-19. The repertoires were released in a freely available public database meant as a resource for research on the immune response to SARS-CoV-2. Samples came from the ongoing ImmuneRACE study (first 160 participants) plus 1,254 subjects from 6 global collaborators. Nearly every sample came with metadata listing a de-identified subject ID, COVID-19 status, age in years and sex. Where available, HLA class I and class II types were taken from metadata supplied by the sample provider and were not determined by assay-based typing.

Turning to this clone: It lacks a known antigen. No much larger clone is present one base from it, and per-base qualities are unavailable.

TCRbeta CDR3 regions were amplified from genomic DNA by means of the immunoSEQ Assay, a bias-controlled multiplex PCR. The original methods were these. Within the assay, amplification of reference gene primers was used to estimate how many nucleated cells each sample contained. To quantify the absolute abundance of each unique TCRbeta CDR3 rearrangement, sequence reads were collapsed and filtered. For each sample, productive Simpson clonality was calculated as the square root of Simpson's diversity index over productive rearrangements. Sourced from immuneACCESS, this table was stored by TCRdb with only in-frame sequences that have V and J called. A share of the clones is absent; for the studies checked, an unresolved V gene accounts for under half, and the remainder has no known explanation. That table furnishes V, J and clone size, whereas the DNA furnished D and trimming. In all, the sample holds 120,000 to 150,000 clones, and 85% of those were seen once. The ten largest clones add up to 2.5% to 3% of the sample.

Each collaborating institution followed its own protocols to collect whole blood in K2EDTA tubes. For TCRbeta analysis, collaborator samples were shipped as frozen whole blood, as isolated PBMCs, or as DNA extracted from either sample type. What the research found in general, with its limitations: Clinical and demographic metadata were provided uncurated, with the amount varying by source and participant.

The CDR3, from cysteine to phenylalanine, totals 16 residues. This entry keeps only the CDR3 DNA: 48 bases, framed from base 1. CDR1 and CDR2, looked up from the germline V gene, are KGHSH and LQKENI. V is reduced by 3 bases and J by 3 bases, leaving a spacing of 14 bases between them. This TCR was recovered from a woman in her forties with active or convalescent COVID-19. Sequencing was performed on peripheral blood. The V and J genes are TRBV18 and TRBJ1-4; tentative D gene TRBD1, with 6 bases matching. CDR3 loop: CASSPSRGGSNEKLFF. The sequence in DNA is TGTGCCAGCTCACCCTCAAGGGGGGGATCTAATGAAAAACTGTTTTTT.